This TCR beta chain derives from a study of radiotherapy plus CTLA-4 blockade in lung cancer. Study summary: The study recorded objective responses in 15% to 20% of patients and disease control in under 35%. General study findings and limits: Following radiotherapy plus ipilimumab, tumor-derived TCR clones expanded in the blood.

The CDR3 loop spans 16 amino acids. The V end was cut by 10 bases, the J end by 3 bases, with 22 bases between. From germline, CDR1 is ENHRY and CDR2 SYGVKD. TCRdb keeps only in-frame clones here, not all; method: immunoSEQ multiplex PCR. The table has just under 60,000 clones, approximately 70% seen once. Remarks on this clone: Its cognate antigen is unknown.

The genes are TRBV10-3 and TRBJ2-1; D may be TRBD2 (7 bases). The input for sequencing was peripheral blood, taken from a patient treated with radiotherapy plus ipilimumab. The clonotype was recovered from a human donor with non-small cell lung cancer whose response to radiotherapy plus ipilimumab could not be evaluated. This CDR3 is CATQQGASGVYNEQFF. CDR3 DNA: TGTGCCACCCAACAGGGAGCTAGCGGCGTCTACAATGAGCAGTTCTTC.